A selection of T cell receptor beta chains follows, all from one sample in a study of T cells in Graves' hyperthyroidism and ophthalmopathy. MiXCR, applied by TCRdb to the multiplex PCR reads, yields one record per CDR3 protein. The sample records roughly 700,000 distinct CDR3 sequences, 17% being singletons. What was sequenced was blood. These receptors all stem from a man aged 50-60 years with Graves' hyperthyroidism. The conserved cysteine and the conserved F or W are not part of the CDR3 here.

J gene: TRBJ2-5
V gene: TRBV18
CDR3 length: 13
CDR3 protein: ASSPPWKGEETQY

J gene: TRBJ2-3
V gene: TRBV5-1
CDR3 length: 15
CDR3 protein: ASKLSRTFFGPDTQY

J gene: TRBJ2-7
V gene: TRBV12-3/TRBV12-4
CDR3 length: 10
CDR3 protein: ASRLTGTEQY

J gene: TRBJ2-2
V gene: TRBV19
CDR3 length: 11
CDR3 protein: ATKIPGTGELF

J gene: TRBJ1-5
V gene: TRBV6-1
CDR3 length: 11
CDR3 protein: ASGARGNQPQH

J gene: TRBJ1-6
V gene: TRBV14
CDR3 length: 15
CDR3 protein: ASSQDIGDTDNSPLH

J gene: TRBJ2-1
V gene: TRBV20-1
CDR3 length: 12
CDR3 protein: SAIDQRQNNEQF

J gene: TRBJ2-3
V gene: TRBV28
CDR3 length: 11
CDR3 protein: ASSSGVPDTQY

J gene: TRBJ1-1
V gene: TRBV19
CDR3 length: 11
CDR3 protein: ASSLSVSTEAF

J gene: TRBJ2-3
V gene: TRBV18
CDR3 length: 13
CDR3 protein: ASSPLAGGGDTQY

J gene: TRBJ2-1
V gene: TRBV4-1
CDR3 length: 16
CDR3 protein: ASSQEGGSGSSYNEQF

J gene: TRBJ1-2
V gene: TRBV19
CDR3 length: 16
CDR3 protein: ASSPPLGGTEANYGYT

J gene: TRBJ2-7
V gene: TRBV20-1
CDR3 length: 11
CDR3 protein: SARRRESYEQY

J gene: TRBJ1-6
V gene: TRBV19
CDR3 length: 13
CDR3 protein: ASSYRDGVNSPLH

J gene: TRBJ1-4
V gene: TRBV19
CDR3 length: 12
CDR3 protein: AISHTATNEKLF

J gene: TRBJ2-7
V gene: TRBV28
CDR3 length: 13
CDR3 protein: ASSPLFGRADEQY

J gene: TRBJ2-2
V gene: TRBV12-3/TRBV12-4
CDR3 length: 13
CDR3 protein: ASSFWDTNTGELF

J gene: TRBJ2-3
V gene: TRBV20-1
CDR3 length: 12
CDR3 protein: SARKTRPTDTQY

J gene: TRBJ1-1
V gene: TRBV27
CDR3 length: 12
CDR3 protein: ASSFVEGPTEAF

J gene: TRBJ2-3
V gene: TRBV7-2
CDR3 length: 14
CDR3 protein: ASSLGLQRRTDTQY

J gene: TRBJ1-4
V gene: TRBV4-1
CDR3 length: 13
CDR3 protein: ASSQEDTTNEKLF

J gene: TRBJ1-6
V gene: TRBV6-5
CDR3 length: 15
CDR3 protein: ASSYLRDRPINSPLH

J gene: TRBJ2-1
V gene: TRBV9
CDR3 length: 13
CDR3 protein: ASSVGGRGRNEQF

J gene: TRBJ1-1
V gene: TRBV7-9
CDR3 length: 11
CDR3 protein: ASSLVVSSEAF

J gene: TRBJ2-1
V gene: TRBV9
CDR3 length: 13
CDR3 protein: ASSVVASGPGEQF

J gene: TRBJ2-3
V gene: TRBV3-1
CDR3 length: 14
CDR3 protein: ASSQEWRESADTQY

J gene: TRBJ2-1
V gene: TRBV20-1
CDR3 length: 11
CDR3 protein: SGWQSSYNEQF

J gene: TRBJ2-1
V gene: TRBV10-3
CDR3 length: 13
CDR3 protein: AISRREKGNNEQF